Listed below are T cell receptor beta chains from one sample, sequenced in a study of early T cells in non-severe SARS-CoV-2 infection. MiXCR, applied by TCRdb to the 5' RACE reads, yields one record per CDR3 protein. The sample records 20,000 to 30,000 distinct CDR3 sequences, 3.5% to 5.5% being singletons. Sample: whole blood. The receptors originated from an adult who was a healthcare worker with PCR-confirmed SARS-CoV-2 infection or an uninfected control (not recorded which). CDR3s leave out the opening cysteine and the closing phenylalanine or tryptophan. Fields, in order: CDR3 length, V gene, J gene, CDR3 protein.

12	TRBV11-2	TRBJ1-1	ASPGQEPNTEAF
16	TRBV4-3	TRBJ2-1	ASSHGLAVDKNYNEQF
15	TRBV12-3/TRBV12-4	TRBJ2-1	ASRAGTGGSLGNEQF
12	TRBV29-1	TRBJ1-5	SVATGATNQPQH
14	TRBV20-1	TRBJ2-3	SARDFATRATDTQY
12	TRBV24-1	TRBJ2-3	ATSFGSTADTQY
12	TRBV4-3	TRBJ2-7	ASSQDITSYEQY
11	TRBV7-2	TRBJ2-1	ASSSATSNEQF
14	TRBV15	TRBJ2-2	ATSRDKASNTGELF
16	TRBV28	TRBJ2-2	ASSPLALRDRDTGELF
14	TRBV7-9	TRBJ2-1	ASSPPGQEIYNEQF
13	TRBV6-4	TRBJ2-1	ASSPLEAESDEQF
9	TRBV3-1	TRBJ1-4	GSSDNEKLF
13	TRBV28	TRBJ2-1	ASSPRLAIVPEQF
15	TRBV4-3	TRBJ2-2	ASSQDTGQGGVGELF
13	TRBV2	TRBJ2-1	ASIGAAVEPNEQF
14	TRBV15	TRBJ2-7	ATSRGLGQASYEQY
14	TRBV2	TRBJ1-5	ASTRGGGLGVQPQH
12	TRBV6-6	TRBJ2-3	ASSYWEHTDTQY
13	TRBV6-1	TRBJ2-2	AALSRTVSIRELF
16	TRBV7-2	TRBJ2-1	ASSLYRQRTSGGNEQF
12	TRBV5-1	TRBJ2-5	ASHDAGAQETQY
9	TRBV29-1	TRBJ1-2	SADGTYGYT
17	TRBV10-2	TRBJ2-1	ASSESRFEDLTFYNEQF
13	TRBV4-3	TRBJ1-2	ASSQGNGWGDGYT
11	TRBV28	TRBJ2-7	ASSFPPVYEQY
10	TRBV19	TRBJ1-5	ASSLGNQPQH
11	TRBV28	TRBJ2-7	ASSSRLAYEQY
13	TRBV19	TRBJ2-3	ASTSGQGYTDTQY
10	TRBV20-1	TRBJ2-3	SAGIQGYTQY
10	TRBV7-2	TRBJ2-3	ASSLDQVTQY
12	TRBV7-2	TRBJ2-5	ASSLAPIQETQY
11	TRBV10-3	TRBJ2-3	AISESEADTQY
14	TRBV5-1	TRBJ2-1	ASSPWAGVNYNEQF
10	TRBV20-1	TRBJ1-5	SGTGGSQPQH
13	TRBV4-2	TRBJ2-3	ASSPTAGGRDTQY
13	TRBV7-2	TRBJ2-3	ASSPQANTADTQY
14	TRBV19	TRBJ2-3	ASSSEGHYSTDTQY
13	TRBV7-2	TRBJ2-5	ASSRGGGGKETQY
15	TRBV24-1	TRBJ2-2	ATSDLRTGLNTGELF
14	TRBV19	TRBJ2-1	ASSIFSGTRGNEQF